This T cell receptor (beta chain) originates from a study of blood T cell repertoires in COVID-19. Overall study context: From T cells, B-cell-depleted T cells, or PBMCs came the material, which was cDNA or gDNA.

The protocol was immunoSEQ multiplex PCR, while the TCRdb copy is restricted to in-frame clones and leaves out a portion. The sample consists of around 300,000 clones, about 87% of them appearing once. Recruitment covered some 25 US areas and drew participants whose ages spanned roughly 18 to 89 years. Cohort 3 recovered donors had two negative PCRs, clearance, or symptom resolution. What was sequenced was PBMCs or T cells enriched from blood (not recorded which). The TCR comes from a woman aged 25 to 39 who had recovered from COVID-19.

The CDR3 DNA sequence: TGTGCCAGCAGCTTAGTGGGACTAGCGGGGGTGGAGACCCAGTACTTC. The encoded protein is CASSLVGLAGVETQYF. The rearrangement joins TRBV7-2 to TRBJ2-5, with 14 bases that match TRBD2. CDR1 and CDR2 from the germline V gene are SGHTA and FQGNSA. CDR3 size: 16 residues. With 1 base clipped from V and 5 bases from J, the junction kept 3 bases outside the gene matches.